The subject of this entry is one T cell receptor beta chain. The antigen is undetermined. The sample is drawn from a study of metastatic and nonmetastatic thyroid tumors. Overall study context: Comparative analysis of repertoires was undertaken across blood and tumor or nodule tissue obtained from malignant and benign thyroid patients. General study points: In blood and tumor, TCR beta diversity was reportedly significantly higher in malignant thyroid tumors than in benign nodules.

None of the patients had undergone any treatment ahead of thyroid surgery. In the study's own analysis: It was from CDR3 differences across clinicopathological groups that a distant-metastasis classifier for papillary thyroid cancer was built. MiXCR re-clonotyped the PCR reads for TCRdb. The V and J calls and clone size are TCRdb's, not the authors'. The table has 20,000 to 25,000 clones, approximately 20% seen once. CDR3 length: 13 residues. Germline V gives CDR1 MNHEY, CDR2 SMNVEV (reference sequence). Between the trimmed V and J ends, which lost 6 bases and 3 bases, there was a span of 9 bases. The rearrangement joins TRBV27 to TRBJ1-5; no definite D call. Sequenced sample: blood. The clonotype was recovered from a male donor with papillary thyroid cancer or a benign thyroid nodule (not recorded which). Some clones in this sample may be carry-over from other donors' samples. The chain's CDR3 is CASSGRVNQPQHF. CDR3 nucleotides: TGTGCCAGCAGCGGACGGGTCAATCAGCCCCAGCATTTT.